This TCR delta chain originates from a study of γδ T cells in repeated Plasmodium falciparum infection. Study-level background: Donors were malaria-exposed Malian children or age- and gender-matched Australian children.

CDR1 TSWWSYY and CDR2 QGS come from the germline V gene. The junction had 26 bases not matched to a gene; V was cut back by 4 bases and J by 0 bases. CDR3 length: 25 amino acids. TCRdb re-identified clones in the multiplex PCR reads via CATT. The sample has roughly 48,000 delta-chain clones, about 1.6% seen once; the top ten hold roughly 8.6%. Bulk repertoires came from Vgamma9/Vdelta2+ or Vdelta2-negative gammadelta T cells flow-sorted from PBMC. This clone was picked up many times. Other DNA sequences in the sample encode the same CDR3. The rearrangement links TRDV1 to TRDJ3, with 8 nucleotides matching TRDD2. The sequence was obtained from a pool of human donors (malaria-infected and uninfected, not separated). Sequencing input: gamma-delta T cells from blood. CDR3 DNA sequence: TGTGCTCTTGGGGGAGCGCTCGCCTTCCTATACCAGCACCGGGTCGACTCCTGGGACACCCGACAGATGTTTTTC. It translates to CALGGALAFLYQHRVDSWDTRQMFF.